The rows below give T cell receptor beta chains drawn from one sample of a study of T cells in Graves' hyperthyroidism and ophthalmopathy. Each CDR3 protein is one row after TCRdb ran MiXCR on the multiplex PCR reads. The table has 350,000 to 400,000 distinct CDR3 sequences, roughly 19% seen once. The sequenced sample was blood. The receptors shown here come from a woman aged 18-29 years with Graves' hyperthyroidism. CDR3s include the opening cysteine and the closing phenylalanine or tryptophan. A D gene is named only where the DNA matches it firmly. Clone size is not always given. Where it is, it says once, few, many or a class for expanded clones.

TRBD2	TRBJ2-3	TRBV20-1	-	TGCAGTGCTAGAGATCTATTTCGGGGGGGGCCAGATACGCAGTATTTT	CSARDLFRGGPDTQYF
-	TRBJ2-7	TRBV30	many	TGTGCCTGGAGTGGGGCAGGGAGCTCCTACGAGCAGTACTTC	CAWSGAGSSYEQYF
-	TRBJ2-7	TRBV28	-	TGTGCCAGCAGTTTGTTTAAAAAGGGTTACGAGCAGTACTTC	CASSLFKKGYEQYF
-	TRBJ2-7	TRBV12-3/TRBV12-4	many	TGTGCCAGCAGCCCCGGCCCACTCTACGAGCAGTACTTC	CASSPGPLYEQYF
-	TRBJ1-2	TRBV20-1	many	TGCAGTGCTAGAGCCGACTATAACTATGGCTACACCTTC	CSARADYNYGYTF
-	TRBJ1-1	TRBV6-5	many	TGTGCCAGCAGGCACACAGGGTGGGCTTTCTTT	CASRHTGWAFF
-	TRBJ2-5	TRBV9	-	TGTGCCAGCAGCACCCGAGGGGGGGGTGAGACCCAGTACTTC	CASSTRGGGETQYF
-	TRBJ2-7	TRBV20-1	many	TGCAGTGCCCAGGGAACCCACGAGCAGTACTTC	CSAQGTHEQYF
-	TRBJ2-2	TRBV12-3/TRBV12-4	many	TGTGCCAGCAGTGCCGAGGGGCAGTGGACCGGGGAGCTGTTTTTT	CASSAEGQWTGELFF
TRBD1	TRBJ1-2	TRBV6-5	many	TGTGCCAGCAGTTACGGACAGGGGGATGGCTACACCTTC	CASSYGQGDGYTF
-	TRBJ1-1	TRBV15	many	TGTGCCACTCTCGACAGGTTGAACACTGAAGCTTTCTTT	CATLDRLNTEAFF
TRBD1	TRBJ2-5	TRBV29-1	many	TGCAGCGTCCACGGGACAGGGGTAGGGGAGACCCAGTACTTC	CSVHGTGVGETQYF
-	TRBJ2-7	TRBV4-1	few	TGCGCCAGCAGCCCCCCTCCCAGGGACAATTGGATCTACGAGCAGTACTTC	CASSPPPRDNWIYEQYF
-	TRBJ1-5	TRBV27	many	TGTGCCAGCAGTTTATTTTTTAGCAATCAGCCCCAGCATTTT	CASSLFFSNQPQHF
TRBD1	TRBJ1-3	TRBV6-1	many	TGTGCCAGCAGTACCGCTCGGACAGGTGGGGCTGGAAACACCATATATTTT	CASSTARTGGAGNTIYF
TRBD1	TRBJ1-1	TRBV6-5	many	TGTGCCAGCAGTTACTCGGACAGGTACACTGAAGCTTTCTTT	CASSYSDRYTEAFF
TRBD1	TRBJ2-2	TRBV6-1	once	TGTGCCAGCAGTAAGGACAGGGGCCTCACCGGGGAGCTGTTTTTT	CASSKDRGLTGELFF
-	TRBJ1-2	TRBV10-3	many	TGTGCCATCTCTTACCGACAGGTGGGATCACTATACTATGGCTACACCTTC	CAISYRQVGSLYYGYTF
TRBD1	TRBJ1-1	TRBV6-1	many	TGTGCCAGCAGTGCCCACAGGGGAGAAACTGAAGCTTTCTTT	CASSAHRGETEAFF
-	TRBJ1-3	TRBV6-5	many	TGTGCCAGCAGACCCAGACAGGCCGCTGGAAACACCATATATTTT	CASRPRQAAGNTIYF
-	TRBJ2-6	TRBV7-2	many	TGTGCCAGCATGGGGGGTACTGGGGCCAACGTCCTGACTTTC	CASMGGTGANVLTF
TRBD2	TRBJ2-7	TRBV20-1	many	TGCAGTGCCATCGGGGGGAGCTCCTACGAGCAGTACTTC	CSAIGGSSYEQYF
-	TRBJ2-7	TRBV12-3/TRBV12-4	many	TGTGCCAGCAGTTTAAGTCGACAGGACATCTACGAGCAGTACTTC	CASSLSRQDIYEQYF
-	TRBJ2-2	TRBV3-1	-	TGTGCCAGCAGCCAAGCTTACACCGGGGAGCTGTTTTTT	CASSQAYTGELFF
-	TRBJ2-5	TRBV2	many	TGTGCCAGCAGTGTCAGGTCGGAGACCCAGTACTTC	CASSVRSETQYF
-	TRBJ1-1	TRBV6-5	many	TGTGCCAGCAGTTACTCGAATTTCGGGGACACTGAAGCTTTCTTT	CASSYSNFGDTEAFF
TRBD1	TRBJ1-5	TRBV20-1	many	TGCAGTGCTTCCGGGACAGGGGGTAGTCAGCCCCAGCATTTT	CSASGTGGSQPQHF
-	TRBJ1-2	TRBV5-1	many	TGCGCCAGCAGCCCAGTGGGGGAAAGGGATGCGTTCACCGCTAACTATGGCTACACCTTC	CASSPVGERDAFTANYGYTF
-	TRBJ1-1	TRBV10-3	many	TGTGCCATCAGTGAATCAGGGGAGGGCTGGGCTTTCTTT	CAISESGEGWAFF
-	TRBJ1-3	TRBV28	many	TGTGCCAGCAGCGCCCCCGGACTGAGCTCTGGAAACACCATATATTTT	CASSAPGLSSGNTIYF
-	TRBJ2-5	TRBV3-1	few	TGTGCCACCATGCAAGGACCGAGCCGAGGGACCCAGTACTTC	CATMQGPSRGTQYF
-	TRBJ1-2	TRBV6-5	many	TGTGCCAGCAGTTACTTATCCGCAGGGGACTATGGCTACACCTTC	CASSYLSAGDYGYTF